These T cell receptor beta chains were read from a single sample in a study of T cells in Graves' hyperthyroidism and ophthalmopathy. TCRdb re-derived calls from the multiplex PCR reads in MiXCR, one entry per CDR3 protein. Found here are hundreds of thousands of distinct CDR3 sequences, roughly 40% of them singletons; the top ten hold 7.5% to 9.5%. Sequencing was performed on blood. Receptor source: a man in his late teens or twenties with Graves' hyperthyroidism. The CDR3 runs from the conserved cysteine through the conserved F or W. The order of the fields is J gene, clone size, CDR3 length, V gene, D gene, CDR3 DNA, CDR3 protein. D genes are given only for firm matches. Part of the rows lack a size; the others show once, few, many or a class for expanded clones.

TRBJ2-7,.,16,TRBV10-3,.,TGTGCCAGCAGTTACTCGAAAGGGATCGGGACCTACGAGCAGTACTTC,CASSYSKGIGTYEQYF
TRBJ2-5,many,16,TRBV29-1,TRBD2,TGCAGCGTTGCACGGCTAGCGGCCTACTTCCAAGAGACCCAGTACTTC,CSVARLAAYFQETQYF
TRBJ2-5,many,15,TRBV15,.,TGTGCCACCATGCCGACCCCGGAGGCCCAAGAGACCCAGTACTTC,CATMPTPEAQETQYF
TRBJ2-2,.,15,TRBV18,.,TGTGCCAGCTCACCAATAACAGTTGGGGCCGGGGAGCTGTTTTTT,CASSPITVGAGELFF
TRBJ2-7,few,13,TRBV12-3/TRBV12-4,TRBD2,TGTGCCAGCAGTTCCTCCGGGGGGGACGAGCAGTACTTC,CASSSSGGDEQYF
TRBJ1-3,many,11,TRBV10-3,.,TGTGCCATCAATCAAGAGGGGATCATATATTTT,CAINQEGIIYF
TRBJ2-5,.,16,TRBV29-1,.,TGCAGCGTAGGCAATCACTGGGGAATCGGGGAAGAGACCCAGTACTTC,CSVGNHWGIGEETQYF
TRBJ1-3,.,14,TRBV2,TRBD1,TGTGCCAGCAGTTGGGGGACAGCTGGAAACACCATATATTTT,CASSWGTAGNTIYF
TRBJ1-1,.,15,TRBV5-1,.,TGCGCCAGCAGCTTGGACAGGGTGGCCAAGACCGAAGCTTTCTTT,CASSLDRVAKTEAFF
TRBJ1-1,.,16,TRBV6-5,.,TGTGCCAGCAGTTACTCGGTTCGGTCGTCGTCCACTGAAGCTTTCTTT,CASSYSVRSSSTEAFF
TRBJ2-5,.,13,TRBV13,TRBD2,TGTGCCAGCAGCCAGTCGGGACTAGCGGCCCAGTACTTC,CASSQSGLAAQYF
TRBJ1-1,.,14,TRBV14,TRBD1,TGTGCCAGCAGCCAATACAGGGGACACACTGAAGCTTTCTTT,CASSQYRGHTEAFF
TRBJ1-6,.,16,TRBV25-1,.,TGTGCCAGCAGTGAATATCGACAGGATCAGGGGTCACCCCTCCACTTT,CASSEYRQDQGSPLHF
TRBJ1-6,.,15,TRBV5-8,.,TGTGCCAGCAGCGTTGGGAGGGGTTACAATTCACCCCTCCACTTT,CASSVGRGYNSPLHF
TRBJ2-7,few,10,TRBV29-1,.,TGCAGCTTGAGTCCTTACGAGCAGTACTTC,CSLSPYEQYF
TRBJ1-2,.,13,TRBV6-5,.,TGTGCCAGCAGTCCCTCCCGACTCGGGGGCTACACCTTC,CASSPSRLGGYTF
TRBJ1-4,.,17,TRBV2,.,TGTGCCAGCAGTTACCTATTTCGAGGGCGCACTAATGAAAAACTGTTTTTT,CASSYLFRGRTNEKLFF
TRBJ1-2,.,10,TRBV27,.,TGTGCCAGGGGGTCCTATGGCTACACCTTC,CARGSYGYTF
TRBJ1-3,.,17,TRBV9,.,TGTGCCAGCAGCACCCCGACAGCCTCCCTCTCTGGAAACACCATATATTTT,CASSTPTASLSGNTIYF
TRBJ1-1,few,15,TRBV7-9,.,TGTGCCAGCAGTCGGGACTGGGATCAGAACACTGAAGCTTTCTTT,CASSRDWDQNTEAFF
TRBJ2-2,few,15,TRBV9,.,TGTGCCAGCAGCGCGGGGGGCAGGTCCACCGGGGAGCTGTTTTTT,CASSAGGRSTGELFF
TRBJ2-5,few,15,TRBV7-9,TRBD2,TGTGCCAGCACACTGGGGGGACTAAGCCTAGAGACCCAGTACTTC,CASTLGGLSLETQYF
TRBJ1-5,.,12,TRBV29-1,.,TGCAGCGTTGAGCAGGGAAATCAGCCCCAGCATTTT,CSVEQGNQPQHF
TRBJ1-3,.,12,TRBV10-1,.,TGCGCCAGCGGAGCCCGGGGAGACACCATATATTTT,CASGARGDTIYF
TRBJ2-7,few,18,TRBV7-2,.,TGTGCCAGCAGCTTAGTTATGGCCGGAGGTCGGGGCTTCGTCGAGCAGTACTTC,CASSLVMAGGRGFVEQYF
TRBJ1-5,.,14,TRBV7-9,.,TGTGCCAGCAGTGGAGCAAGGGGCGGTCAGCCCCAGCATTTT,CASSGARGGQPQHF
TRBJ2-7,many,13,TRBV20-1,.,TGCAGTGCTAGAGAGGGCAGGGACTACGAGCAGTACTTC,CSAREGRDYEQYF
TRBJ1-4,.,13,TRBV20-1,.,TGCAGTGCCATACTAGCGGGGGGTGAAAAACTGTTTTTT,CSAILAGGEKLFF
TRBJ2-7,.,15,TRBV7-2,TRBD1,TGTGCCAGCAGTTACGGGGACAGTTCGGGGTACGAGCAGTACTTC,CASSYGDSSGYEQYF
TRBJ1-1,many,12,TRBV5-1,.,TGCGCCAGCAGCCTCGACAGAATTGAAGCTTTCTTT,CASSLDRIEAFF
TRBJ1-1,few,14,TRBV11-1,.,TGTGCCAACAGCTTAGACAGACTGAACACTGAAGCTTTCTTT,CANSLDRLNTEAFF
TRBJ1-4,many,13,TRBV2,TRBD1,TGTGCCAGCAGTGTGGACAGGGGTGAAAAACTGTTTTTT,CASSVDRGEKLFF